The T cell receptor (beta chain) under discussion was sequenced for a study of cytomegalovirus exposure and HLA in healthy donors. This CDR3 comprises 15 residues. V lost 2 bases, J lost 6 bases, and 18 bases lay in between. The germline CDR1 and CDR2 sequences are SGHTS and YDEGEE. Every donor was a healthy person donating bone marrow. The study ran its PCR with 60 Vbeta and 13 Jbeta primers. Profiled with immunoSEQ multiplex PCR; TCRdb holds only in-frame clones, not every one. The sample records around 140,000 clones, 50% to 75% being singletons. The receptor was isolated from a woman in her forties in good health and CMV-seronegative. This chain uses TRBV5-8 with TRBJ2-7; D is unclear. The sequencing input was PBMCs. CDR3 protein: CASSFGPTSVREQYF. For the CDR3, the DNA is TGTGCCAGCAGCTTTGGCCCCACCTCAGTACGCGAGCAGTACTTC.